These T cell receptor beta chains were read from a single sample in a study of T cell responses to AZD1222 COVID-19 vaccine. Using immunoSEQ multiplex PCR, the repertoire was profiled, and TCRdb retains in-frame clones only, with some absent. The sample shows about 160,000 clones, just over 90% of them seen only once. This sample comprised peripheral blood, obtained 28 days after the second AZD1222 dose. Receptor source: an adult who received the AZD1222 COVID-19 vaccine. Each CDR3 is given with its conserved first and last residue. D genes are given only for firm matches. Clone size appears in some rows only: once, few, many, or a class for an expanded clone.

>NA|TRBJ1-1|TRBV7-9|NA
CASSLPGGGTEAFF
TGTGCCAGCAGCTTACCCGGGGGTGGGACTGAAGCTTTCTTT
>once|TRBJ1-5|TRBV19|NA
CASTLTHSNQPQHF
TGTGCCAGTACCCTGACTCACAGCAATCAGCCCCAGCATTTT
>NA|TRBJ2-4|TRBV4-1|TRBD2
CASSQGEGKGLAKNIQYF
TGCGCCAGCAGCCAAGGGGAGGGGAAGGGATTAGCCAAAAACATTCAGTACTTC
>NA|TRBJ2-2|TRBV5-5|TRBD1
CASSPWTGDTGELFF
TGTGCCAGCAGCCCCTGGACAGGGGACACCGGGGAGCTGTTTTTT
>NA|TRBJ2-7|TRBV4-2|NA
CASSHGYEQYF
TGTGCCAGCAGCCACGGATACGAGCAGTACTTC
>NA|TRBJ2-5|TRBV18|NA
CASSPPGIQETQYF
TGTGCCAGCTCACCACCGGGTATCCAAGAGACCCAGTACTTC
>NA|TRBJ1-1|TRBV6-5|NA
CASSPGYEAFF
TGTGCCAGCAGTCCGGGTTATGAAGCTTTCTTT
>NA|TRBJ1-1|TRBV4-1|NA
CASSQRIARRTEAFF
TGCGCCAGCAGCCAACGGATAGCAAGAAGGACTGAAGCTTTCTTT
>NA|TRBJ2-2|TRBV7-6|NA
CASTQSQGITGELFF
TGTGCCAGCACCCAAAGTCAGGGCATCACCGGGGAGCTGTTTTTT
>once|TRBJ2-5|TRBV9|NA
CASSVGGAETQYF
TGTGCCAGCAGCGTAGGCGGGGCGGAGACCCAGTACTTC
>NA|TRBJ1-3|TRBV5-4|NA
CASSQQGVSGNTIYF
TGTGCCAGCAGCCAACAGGGTGTCTCTGGAAACACCATATATTTT
>NA|TRBJ2-3|TRBV7-2|TRBD1
CASSRDRAGTDTQYF
TGTGCCAGCAGCAGGGACAGGGCCGGGACAGATACGCAGTATTTT
>NA|TRBJ2-7|TRBV6-5|TRBD1
CASSPGQLNYEQYF
TGTGCCAGCAGCCCGGGACAGCTAAACTACGAGCAGTACTTC
>NA|TRBJ1-6|TRBV28|NA
CASSLVGNSPLHF
TGTGCCAGCAGTTTGGTAGGCAATTCACCCCTCCACTTT
>NA|TRBJ1-4|TRBV14|NA
CASSQVGGKEKLFF
TGTGCCAGCAGCCAAGTTGGGGGGAAGGAAAAACTGTTTTTT
>NA|TRBJ2-2|TRBV5-1|TRBD1
CASSPRTGANTGELFF
TGCGCCAGCAGCCCCCGGACAGGGGCGAACACCGGGGAGCTGTTTTTT
>NA|TRBJ2-7|TRBV20-1|TRBD1
CSASRTGGTHEQYF
TGCAGTGCTAGTCGGACAGGTGGAACCCACGAGCAGTACTTC
>NA|TRBJ1-5|TRBV20-1|NA
CSASRRAGGNQPQHF
TGCAGTGCTAGTCGGAGGGCAGGCGGCAATCAGCCCCAGCATTTT
>NA|TRBJ1-1|TRBV13|NA
CASSPENRDWSTEAFF
TGTGCCAGCAGCCCGGAAAACAGGGATTGGAGCACTGAAGCTTTCTTT
>NA|TRBJ2-4|TRBV10-1|NA
CASSSGDAKNIQYF
TGCGCCAGCAGTTCAGGGGATGCCAAAAACATTCAGTACTTC
>NA|TRBJ2-1|TRBV5-5|NA
CASSSLSRGVENEQFF
TGTGCCAGCAGCTCACTAAGCAGGGGAGTGGAAAATGAGCAGTTCTTC
>NA|TRBJ2-1|TRBV19|NA
CASSMRGSYNEQFF
TGTGCCAGTAGTATGAGGGGTAGCTACAATGAGCAGTTCTTC